This is a list of T cell receptor beta chains from one sample in a study of T cell responses to AZD1222 COVID-19 vaccine. The assay was immunoSEQ multiplex PCR, and TCRdb's table has in-frame clones only and misses some. This table has 95,000 to 100,000 clones, 90% to 95% appearing once. The source was peripheral blood, collected on day 0 of AZD1222 vaccination. These TCRs come from an adult in good health. The CDR3 runs from the conserved cysteine through the conserved F or W. A row's size may be missing; if present it is once, few, many or a size class.

J gene,clone size,V gene,CDR3 length,CDR3 protein
TRBJ1-2,-,TRBV28,15,CASNLDGGPNYGYTF
TRBJ2-7,-,TRBV27,14,CASSLDLATYEQYF
TRBJ2-1,-,TRBV6-5,15,CASKGLAGGYNEQFF
TRBJ1-5,-,TRBV27,14,CASRSTGGNLAQHF
TRBJ1-2,-,TRBV19,13,CASSDRVLDGYTF
TRBJ2-3,-,TRBV29-1,15,CSARHMQGSLDTQYF
TRBJ1-2,-,TRBV12-3/TRBV12-4,12,CASSQGAAGYTF
TRBJ1-4,-,TRBV3-1/TRBV3-2,15,CASSQVGGSFEKLFF
TRBJ1-1,-,TRBV15,13,CATSRDVRTEAFF
TRBJ2-5,-,TRBV5-4,16,CASSLGFGGAGETQYF
TRBJ2-3,-,TRBV10-3,15,CAIRRLAGGADTQYF
TRBJ2-7,-,TRBV5-1,15,CASSDRDGLLGEQYF
TRBJ1-5,-,TRBV3-1/TRBV3-2,16,CASSPSQSPHNQPQHF
TRBJ1-1,-,TRBV18,14,CASSPGQFGTEAFF
TRBJ2-5,-,TRBV9,15,CASSDSGGVDETQYF
TRBJ1-1,-,TRBV6-5,12,CASHQTGGGAFF
TRBJ1-1,-,TRBV18,15,CASSPNAGINTEAFF
TRBJ2-2,-,TRBV7-9,16,CASSLRDRGLAGELFF
TRBJ2-5,-,TRBV7-3,14,CASSLMSAWETQYF
TRBJ2-1,once,TRBV15,14,CATSGLAGGGEQFF
TRBJ2-1,-,TRBV18,15,CASSPPSSPYNEQFF
TRBJ2-1,few,TRBV12-5,13,CASGLTGSGEQFF
TRBJ1-2,-,TRBV5-1,12,CASSLPSYGYTF
TRBJ1-6,-,TRBV19,15,CASSFAAVGNSPLHF
TRBJ1-5,once,TRBV10-3,15,CAISERGTGGQPQHF
TRBJ1-2,once,TRBV9,14,CASSTLQGDYGYTF
TRBJ1-4,-,TRBV19,16,CASSFPRGGRWEKLFF
TRBJ2-1,-,TRBV7-8,15,CASSLSGTPRNEQFF
TRBJ1-5,-,TRBV7-8,14,CASSSRGGGQPQHF
TRBJ1-4,few,TRBV7-3,13,CASSLTDGGKLFF
TRBJ2-7,-,TRBV30,15,CAWSYLGQAPYEQYF
TRBJ2-6,-,TRBV5-5,16,CASSLVVNSGANVLTF
TRBJ1-1,-,TRBV28,13,CASSGQGRTEAFF
TRBJ1-2,-,TRBV6-5,14,CASSYSVAVSGYTF
TRBJ1-1,-,TRBV14,14,CASSPPGMGLEAFF
TRBJ1-1,-,TRBV9,15,CASSSSGTGGTEAFF
TRBJ2-2,-,TRBV29-1,14,CSAGISGVTGELFF
TRBJ2-2,-,TRBV21-1,18,CASSKVSGGRSNTGELFF
TRBJ2-7,-,TRBV9,15,CASSAARRRSYEQYF
TRBJ2-7,few,TRBV5-1,15,CASNNGGGRSGEQYF
TRBJ1-5,few,TRBV5-5,13,CASSLLWDQPQHF
TRBJ1-2,-,TRBV19,15,CASRFSGTANYGYTF
TRBJ2-7,-,TRBV7-2,13,CASSSPPDWGENF
TRBJ2-5,-,TRBV29-1,14,CSVGYVQIQETQYF
TRBJ1-1,once,TRBV30,14,CAWSRTGLNTEAFF
TRBJ2-2,-,TRBV7-7,12,CASSLQGGELFF
TRBJ1-1,-,TRBV7-2,14,CASSPHNLNTEAFF
TRBJ1-5,-,TRBV28,19,CASSSHPRRGGVGNQPQHF
TRBJ2-7,-,TRBV11-2,15,CASSLVAGDSYEQYF
TRBJ2-2,few,TRBV7-2,15,CASSPQGIGTGELFF
TRBJ1-1,once,TRBV28,14,CASSYGQRNTEAFF
TRBJ2-1,-,TRBV11-1,13,CASSLIQGNEQFF
TRBJ2-7,-,TRBV12-3/TRBV12-4,13,CASSWAEGYEQYF
TRBJ1-3,-,TRBV7-2,15,CASSFYRGSGNTIYF
TRBJ2-1,-,TRBV27,15,CASSLAGGDYNEQFF